This TCR beta chain was observed in a study of blood T cell repertoires in COVID-19. Study information: The origin of the acute and convalescent COVID-19 samples was the United States, Italy and Spain.

Authors' methods: The assay estimated nucleated cells by amplifying reference gene primers. Sequenced by immunoSEQ multiplex PCR; TCRdb stores in-frame clones only, minus some. D and trimming come from the DNA, and the V and J calls and clone size come from that table. The repertoire holds about 250,000 clones, with 65% to 90% as singletons. This clone appeared a single time. The sample was PBMCs or T cells enriched from blood (not recorded which). The clonotype was recovered from a woman in her 50s with acute COVID-19.

This CDR3 is CASSFSGTSASYNEQFF. CDR3 sequence (DNA): TGTGCCAGCAGCTTTTCCGGGACTAGTGCCTCCTACAATGAGCAGTTCTTC. The J gene is TRBJ2-1, the V gene TRBV7-8; 8 nucleotides match TRBD2. The CDR3 totals 17 residues. V lost 3 bases and J lost 0; bases outside the gene matches: 7. Germline V gene sequence: CDR1 SGHVS, CDR2 FQNEAQ.